This T cell receptor beta chain is drawn from a study of a mutant IDH1 vaccine in newly diagnosed glioma. As for the study in general: With temozolomide cycles, or 4-6 weeks after radiotherapy alone, vaccination was started. Before enrollment, patients got radiotherapy alone, temozolomide alone, or mostly the combination. Visit V12 happened at week 35; visit V13 happened at week 47. Study findings and constraints: Apparently, pseudoprogression bore no relation to changes among the top peripheral T cell clonotypes.

Some clones are missing from TCRdb's copy, which holds only in-frame ones; the method was immunoSEQ multiplex PCR. The sample contains some 30,000 clones, approximately 84% of which appear only once. Time point noted: week 47, end of study. Doses comprised 300 ug of mutant IDH1 20-mer peptide each, plus topical imiquimod. This CDR3 is built from 14 residues. With 6 bases removed from V and 6 bases from J, the gap between germline ends came to 17 bases. CDR1 is MNHEY, CDR2 SVGAGI, per germline. Concerning this clone itself: Its antigen is not identified.

This specimen was PBMCs, taken from a glioma patient whose treatment included an IDH1 peptide vaccine. V and J are TRBV6-5 and TRBJ1-2; the D is unclear. The sequence came from a man aged 25-45 years with glioma. CDR3 amino acids: CASREWTGQHGYTF. The CDR3 nucleotides are TGTGCCAGCAGGGAATGGACGGGCCAGCATGGCTACACCTTC.